A selection of T cell receptor beta chains follows, all from one sample in a study of shared clonotypes between healthy human individuals. The repertoire was sequenced with immunoSEQ multiplex PCR; TCRdb's copy has only in-frame clones and lacks some. Of roughly 2.5 million clones in the sample, 90% to 95% were seen once. The specimen was naive CD4+ T cells sorted from blood. All receptors come from a man younger than 35 in good health. Each CDR3 is given without its conserved first and last residue. A D gene is named only where the DNA matches it firmly.

J: TRBJ1-1; V: TRBV5-4; D: -; CDR3: ASSLAQGTNTEAF
J: TRBJ1-1; V: TRBV9; D: TRBD1; CDR3: ASSRRQGPGRAF
J: TRBJ2-3; V: TRBV5-1; D: -; CDR3: ASSLRTVLNTDTQY
J: TRBJ2-3; V: TRBV7-8; D: -; CDR3: ASSWPGIDTQY
J: TRBJ2-5; V: TRBV28; D: -; CDR3: ASSSLTDFKETQY
J: TRBJ1-6; V: TRBV6-5; D: -; CDR3: ASSYSRRGDNSPLH
J: TRBJ2-2; V: TRBV6-5; D: TRBD2; CDR3: ASRQSGIGTGELF
J: TRBJ2-3; V: TRBV12-5; D: -; CDR3: ASGATKGTQY
J: TRBJ1-2; V: TRBV27; D: -; CDR3: ASSSAGFDYGYT
J: TRBJ1-6; V: TRBV19; D: -; CDR3: ASSMTSTNSPLH
J: TRBJ1-1; V: TRBV11-3; D: TRBD1; CDR3: ASRRKAGGAVTEAF
J: TRBJ2-2; V: TRBV5-1; D: -; CDR3: ASGDRRGPNTGELF
J: TRBJ2-5; V: TRBV27; D: TRBD2; CDR3: ASSPRTSGKTQY
J: TRBJ2-2; V: TRBV6-6; D: -; CDR3: ASSYSRGSNTGELF
J: TRBJ1-2; V: TRBV5-4; D: -; CDR3: ASSPFLTVDYGYT
J: TRBJ2-7; V: TRBV11-3; D: -; CDR3: ASSWGH
J: TRBJ1-2; V: TRBV18; D: TRBD1; CDR3: ASSPDRVSDGYT
J: TRBJ2-3; V: TRBV7-6; D: TRBD2; CDR3: ASSYRAGGWTDTQY
J: TRBJ2-1; V: TRBV14; D: -; CDR3: ASSQGGSYNEQF
J: TRBJ2-1; V: TRBV27; D: TRBD2; CDR3: ASSLQGLVYNEQF
J: TRBJ1-5; V: TRBV2; D: TRBD1; CDR3: ASSPGGGQPQH
J: TRBJ1-4; V: TRBV9; D: -; CDR3: ASSSGEKLF
J: TRBJ2-1; V: TRBV10-3; D: TRBD2; CDR3: AISGRERDEQF
J: TRBJ2-2; V: TRBV9; D: -; CDR3: ASSTGTSTGELF
J: TRBJ1-1; V: TRBV19; D: -; CDR3: ASSIGWGENTEAF
J: TRBJ2-1; V: TRBV5-4; D: -; CDR3: ASSLGPGQTNEQF
J: TRBJ2-5; V: TRBV7-2; D: TRBD2; CDR3: ASSLGGGAGQETQY
J: TRBJ2-7; V: TRBV5-1; D: -; CDR3: ASRRGGQSYEQY
J: TRBJ2-7; V: TRBV6-1; D: -; CDR3: ASSANRGQEGVYEQY
J: TRBJ2-5; V: TRBV11-1; D: -; CDR3: ASSLGYQETQY
J: TRBJ2-1; V: TRBV4-3; D: TRBD1; CDR3: ASSQEGTGNNEQF
J: TRBJ2-3; V: TRBV29-1; D: TRBD2; CDR3: SVDGLELAGGGDTQY